This passage covers 27 T cell receptor beta chains from one sample sequenced in a study of cytomegalovirus exposure and HLA in healthy donors. PCR was performed using 60 Vbeta and 13 Jbeta primers. Clones were read by immunoSEQ multiplex PCR, and TCRdb kept only the in-frame ones, dropping some. The data show 55,000 to 80,000 clones, about three quarters seen once. Sequencing used PBMCs. Source of these receptors: a woman under 40 in good health and CMV-seropositive.

The rearrangement joins TRBV27 to TRBJ2-5; D unclear. Trimming stripped 6 bases from V and 7 bases from J, with 12 bases between. In germline, CDR1 is MNHEY, CDR2 SMNVEV (reference sequence). This CDR3 has 12 amino acids. The CDR3 nucleotides read TGTGCCAGCAGCCCGACCCCAGGGACCCAGTACTTC. Residues: CASSPTPGTQYF.

V usage is TRBV2 and J usage is TRBJ2-7; a possible D gene is TRBD1 (5 bases). This CDR3 comprises 12 residues. Germline V gene data show CDR1 as SNHLY and CDR2 as FYNNEI. The V and J ends lost 6 bases and 6 bases respectively, with 12 bases between them. The CDR3 reads CASRGPGLEQYF. The CDR3 region has the DNA TGTGCCAGCAGGGGGCCCGGGCTCGAGCAGTACTTC.

The genes are TRBV10-2 and TRBJ2-7, with D perhaps TRBD2 (6 bases). The CDR3 runs to 12 residues. The V end lost 5 bases, the J end lost 6 bases, and 11 bases lay between the germline ends. Germline CDR1 is WSHSY and CDR2 is SAAADI. CDR3: CASSFGEVEQYF. CDR3 nucleotide sequence: TGCGCCAGCAGTTTCGGGGAGGTCGAGCAGTACTTC.

This chain connects TRBV5-1 to TRBJ1-3; 9 bases line up with TRBD1. The trim removed 4 bases at V and 0 bases at J, leaving 8 bases unmatched. The CDR3 loop spans 17 amino acids. Germline V gene data show CDR1 as SGHRS and CDR2 as YFSETQ. CDR3 amino acids: CASSRDRAGTSGNTIYF. CDR3 nucleotides: TGCGCCAGCAGCAGGGACAGGGCAGGGACCTCTGGAAACACCATATATTTT.

The J gene is TRBJ2-7, the V gene TRBV5-1, with TRBD2 as a possible D gene (5 bases). Germline assignment: CDR1 SGHRS and CDR2 YFSETQ. CDR3 length: 16 residues. V shed 1 base and J shed 0 bases, with 14 bases lying between them. The CDR3 DNA sequence: TGCGCCAGCAGCTTGCCCGAAGCGGCTACCTCCTACGAGCAGTACTTC. Amino acid sequence: CASSLPEAATSYEQYF.

This clone was seen once. The CDR3 DNA reads TGTGCCAGCAGACATCCGAACACCGGGGAGCTGTTTTTT. Its protein is CASRHPNTGELFF. The chain has TRBV4-2 and TRBJ2-2; no clear D. The V and J ends lost 6 bases and 0 bases respectively, with 5 bases between them. This CDR3 is 13 amino acids long. The germline CDR1 and CDR2 sequences are LGHNA and YNFKEQ.

The V and J genes are TRBV29-1 and TRBJ2-7; possible D gene TRBD2, 5 bases. V was trimmed by 5 bases and J by 0 bases, leaving 8 bases between them. This CDR3 region has 12 residues. Germline CDR1 and CDR2: SQVTM and ANQGSEA. CDR3 nucleotides: TGCAGCGTTCTCGGACTCTCCTACGAGCAGTACTTC. This sequence encodes CSVLGLSYEQYF.

The chain is built from TRBV7-2 and TRBJ1-2; D uncertain. Germline V lookup: CDR1 SGHTA, CDR2 FQGNSA. The CDR3 has 16 residues. Between the trimmed V and J ends, which lost 1 base and 4 bases, there was a span of 16 bases. In nucleotides, the CDR3 is TGTGCCAGCAGCTTAGAACCTTACAGCACGCTCTATGGCTACACCTTC. This codes for CASSLEPYSTLYGYTF.

This rearrangement joins TRBV27 to TRBJ2-2; 14 bases map to TRBD2. Germline V gene sequence: CDR1 MNHEY, CDR2 SMNVEV (reference sequence). This CDR3 contains 14 residues. V lost 6 bases and J lost 6; bases outside the gene matches: 0. CDR3 nucleotides: TGTGCCAGCAGGGGACTAGCGGGAGCCGGGGAGCTGTTTTTT. The encoded protein is CASRGLAGAGELFF.

The V gene is TRBV4-3, the J gene TRBJ2-7, with 8 bases lining up with TRBD2. Trimming at V came to 1 base and at J to 2 bases, leaving 4 bases not matched to a gene. The CDR3 has 15 residues. From germline, CDR1 is LGHNA and CDR2 YSLEER. For the CDR3, the DNA is TGCGCCAGCAGCCAAGTTAATAGCGGGACCTACGAGCAGTACTTC. Residues: CASSQVNSGTYEQYF.

The chain carries TRBV10-2 and TRBJ2-2; D is perhaps TRBD2 (6 bases). The germline V gene encodes CDR1 WSHSY and CDR2 SAAADI. This CDR3 is built from 15 residues. The V and J ends lost 7 bases and 6 bases respectively, with 18 bases between them. The CDR3 is CASIMRTNPPGELFF. The CDR3 DNA reads TGCGCCAGCATAATGCGGACTAACCCTCCCGGGGAGCTGTTTTTT.

This clone was seen once. The V and J genes are TRBV6-4 and TRBJ2-3; TRBD2 aligns across 8 bases. With V trimmed by 2 bases and J by 4 bases, 2 bases remained unmatched. The CDR3 is 14 residues long. The germline gives CDR1 MRHNA, CDR2 SNTAGT. The CDR3 coding sequence is TGTGCCAGCAGTGACGCGGGAGGATCAGATACGCAGTATTTT. Its protein product is CASSDAGGSDTQYF.

This sequence joins TRBV6-5 and TRBJ1-1, with D possibly TRBD1 on 6 matching bases. CDR3 length: 14 residues. Germline CDR1 MNHEY, CDR2 SVGAGI. With 5 bases removed from V and 1 base from J, the gap between germline ends came to 11 bases. The CDR3 nucleotides read TGTGCCAGCAGTAGGGGGACGGAGAACACTGAAGCTTTCTTT. Amino acid sequence: CASSRGTENTEAFF.

This clone was counted a few times. The V call is TRBV28, the J call TRBJ2-7; 10 bases are a match to TRBD2. Trimming cost V 5 bases and J 0 bases; bases outside gene matches: 10. CDR1 is MDHEN, CDR2 SYDVKM, per germline. This CDR3 contains 17 residues. CDR3 region: CASSLHPTSGYSYEQYF. The DNA for the CDR3 is TGTGCCAGCAGTCTGCACCCGACTAGCGGGTACTCCTACGAGCAGTACTTC.

This clone has only a few counts. The chain recombines TRBV28 with TRBJ1-2; 7 bases align to TRBD1. Germline CDR1 MDHEN, CDR2 SYDVKM. The J segment lost 7 bases and the V segment lost 3 bases, leaving 5 bases of the junction unmatched. This CDR3 contains 13 residues. As DNA, the CDR3 is TGTGCCAGCAGTTTCCAGGGGGTTCGTGGCTACACCTTC. Amino acids: CASSFQGVRGYTF.

This sequence joins TRBV5-6 and TRBJ2-7; D is possibly TRBD1 (6 bases). Trimming left V 0 bases short and J 6 bases short, with 19 bases between. Germline CDR1 is SGHDT and CDR2 is YYEEEE. CDR3 size: 16 residues. CDR3 sequence (DNA): TGTGCCAGCAGCTTGGGGGACATCCGAACCTCGGTCGAGCAGTACTTC. Its protein product is CASSLGDIRTSVEQYF. The full variable domain, with the rest looked up from reference TRBV5-6 and TRBJ2-7, is DAGVTQSPTHLIKTRGQQVTLRCSPKSGHDTVSWYQQALGQGPQFIFQYYEEEERQRGNFPDRFSGHQFPNYSSELNVNALLLGDSALYLCASSLGDIRTSVEQYFGPGTRLTVT.

This clone occurred once. The chain is built from TRBV4-2 and TRBJ2-2; TRBD2 matches 7 bases. The germline gives CDR1 LGHNA, CDR2 YNFKEQ. The CDR3 is 18 amino acids. V shed 0 bases, J shed 1 base, and the junction held 8 bases outside the gene matches. The CDR3 here is CASSQDRAGVRNTGELFF. CDR3 in DNA: TGTGCCAGCAGCCAAGATAGGGCGGGAGTACGGAACACCGGGGAGCTGTTTTTT.

The rearrangement joins TRBV7-2 to TRBJ2-5; 12 bases line up with TRBD2. Germline V gives CDR1 SGHTA, CDR2 FQGNSA. Trimming cost V 5 bases and J 1 base; bases outside gene matches: 5. The CDR3 totals 16 residues. The DNA for the CDR3 is TGTGCCAGCAGCGCCGGGACTAGCGGGTTCCAAGAGACCCAGTACTTC. This gives the protein CASSAGTSGFQETQYF.

This clone was found a few times. CDR3 in amino acids: CASSPSPALAGKDTQYF. Written as DNA, the CDR3 is TGTGCCAGCAGTCCATCCCCGGCACTAGCGGGAAAAGATACGCAGTATTTT. This chain joins TRBV7-2 and TRBJ2-3, with 10 positions matching TRBD2. CDR3 size: 17 residues. Germline values: CDR1 SGHTA, CDR2 FQGNSA. J was trimmed by 5 bases and V by 6 bases; bases with no gene match: 14.

This clone was seen only once. The CDR3 DNA reads TGTGCCTGGGCTCGAGGACAGGGGGCTGCAGATACGCAGTATTTT. Translation: CAWARGQGAADTQYF. This rearrangement joins TRBV30 to TRBJ2-3; 11 bases are a match to TRBD1. CDR3 size: 15 residues. Germline loops: CDR1 GTSNPN, CDR2 SVGIG (reference sequence). V was pared by 5 bases and J by 4 bases, with 8 bases of the junction left unmatched.

The sample holds a few counts of this clone. The chain has TRBV7-9 and TRBJ2-2; 7 nucleotides align to TRBD1. Germline values: CDR1 SEHNR, CDR2 FQNEAQ (reference sequence). V shed 6 bases and J 0 bases; nucleotides not matched to a gene: 13. This CDR3 spans 18 amino acids. CDR3 region: CASRNKRPGQPNTGELFF. CDR3 in DNA: TGTGCCAGCAGGAACAAAAGGCCGGGACAGCCGAACACCGGGGAGCTGTTTTTT. Full variable domain (remainder filled in from reference TRBV7-9 and TRBJ2-2): DTGVSQNPRHKITKRGQNVTFRCDPISEHNRLYWYRQTLGQGPEFLTYFQNEAQLEKSRLLSDRFSAERPKGSFSTLEIQRTEQGDSAMYLCASRNKRPGQPNTGELFFGEGSRLTVL.

This chain uses TRBV5-1 with TRBJ1-1; TRBD1 might be the D (6 bases). V was clipped by 3 bases and J by 7 bases, with 10 bases between them. This CDR3 has 12 residues. The germline V gene has CDR1 SGHRS and CDR2 YFSETQ. The CDR3 loop is CASSSQGVEAFF. As DNA, the CDR3 is TGCGCCAGCAGCTCACAGGGAGTTGAAGCTTTCTTT.

V is TRBV10-3 and J is TRBJ2-2, with TRBD1 as a possible D gene (7 bases). The CDR3 consists of 17 residues. Per germline, CDR1 ENHRY and CDR2 SYGVKD. V was shortened by 6 bases and J by 2 bases, with 19 bases between the two germline ends. As DNA, the CDR3 is TGTGCCATCAGGGAGGTGGAGGGGGCGGCCAACACCGGGGAGCTGTTTTTT. It is translated as CAIREVEGAANTGELFF.

The chain is built from TRBV28 and TRBJ2-7; tentatively, D is TRBD2 (6 bases). Trimming took off 1 base at V and 3 bases at J, with 7 bases between the two ends. The CDR3 is 13 residues long. The germline V gene encodes CDR1 MDHEN and CDR2 SYDVKM. CDR3 in DNA: TGTGCCAGCAGTTTATCGGGAGACTACGAGCAGTACTTC. Its translation: CASSLSGDYEQYF.

This rearrangement joins TRBV9 to TRBJ1-4, with a weak D call TRBD1 (6 bases). Trimming shortened V by 4 bases and J by 8 bases, and 27 bases separated the two germline ends. This CDR3 comprises 18 residues. Germline CDR1 and CDR2: SGDLS and YYNGEE. CDR3 amino acids: CASSPRYPGPGQGEKLFF. The CDR3 region has the DNA TGTGCCAGCAGCCCTCGATACCCGGGGCCGGGGCAGGGGGAAAAACTGTTTTTT.

This sequence joins TRBV5-1 and TRBJ1-2; 9 bases fit TRBD1. With V trimmed by 3 bases and J by 2 bases, 2 bases remained unmatched. Germline V gene data show CDR1 as SGHRS and CDR2 as YFSETQ. The CDR3 is made up of 14 amino acids. The DNA of the CDR3 is TGCGCCAGCAGCTCTACAGGGGGCAACTATGGCTACACCTTC. It encodes CASSSTGGNYGYTF. Supplemented by reference TRBV5-1 and TRBJ1-2, the full variable domain reads KAGVTQTPRYLIKTRGQQVTLSCSPISGHRSVSWYQQTPGQGLQFLFEYFSETQRNKGNFPGRFSGRQFSNSRSEMNVSTLELGDSALYLCASSSTGGNYGYTFGSGTRLTVV.

The chain carries TRBV29-1 and TRBJ1-4; D remains ambiguous. Germline CDR1 is SQVTM and CDR2 is ANQGSEA. Deletions cut 4 bases from V and 7 bases from J, with 10 bases between. The CDR3 loop spans 12 amino acids. CDR3 nucleotide sequence: TGCAGCGTTGGACGAGGAGGTGAAAAACTGTTTTTT. Residues: CSVGRGGEKLFF. Full variable domain (missing parts from reference TRBV29-1 and TRBJ1-4): SAVISQKPSRDICQRGTSLTIQCQVDSQVTMMFWYRQQPGQSLTLIATANQGSEATYESGFVIDKFPISRPNLTFSTLTVSNMSPEDSSIYLCSVGRGGEKLFFGSGTQLSVL.